This T cell receptor beta chain was profiled in a study of cytomegalovirus exposure and HLA in healthy donors. PCR was performed using 60 Vbeta and 13 Jbeta primers. Clones were sequenced by immunoSEQ multiplex PCR, and TCRdb holds only the in-frame ones, with some missing. The sample includes fewer than 200,000 clones, about four fifths of them seen just once. With regard to this clone: The antigen remains undetermined.

Germline V gene lookup returns CDR1 MNHEY and CDR2 SMNVEV (reference sequence). The trim removed 6 bases at V and 0 bases at J, leaving 4 bases unmatched. The CDR3 covers 16 residues. Study results and limitations: For most TCR beta V segments, an earlier analysis put the productive rate at about 90% or about 30% of the time.

This receptor was obtained from a woman in her forties or fifties in good health and CMV-seronegative. The chain carries TRBV27 and TRBJ2-1; TRBD2 agrees at 11 bases. Sample: PBMCs. The CDR3 sequence: CASSTTSGSSYNEQFF. CDR3 in DNA: TGTGCCAGCAGCACCACTAGCGGGAGCTCCTACAATGAGCAGTTCTTC.